This T cell receptor beta chain was found in a study of blood T cell repertoires in COVID-19. Germline V gene sequence: CDR1 SGHVS, CDR2 FNYEAQ. The CDR3 is 12 amino acids. The V end was cut by 5 bases, the J end by 4 bases, with 6 bases between. Libraries were prepared by immunoSEQ multiplex PCR; TCRdb keeps only in-frame clonotypes and omits some of them. The table shows 110,000 to 150,000 clones, with about 85% occurring only once. Clinical histories supplied by participants themselves formed the basis of cohort assignment. This sequence originates from a middle-aged woman who had recovered from COVID-19. The sequenced material came from PBMCs or T cells enriched from blood (not recorded which). This rearrangement joins TRBV7-6 to TRBJ2-1; D remains unclear. CDR3 nucleotides: TGTGCCAGCAGCGCCCGGTACAATGAGCAGTTCTTC. This gives the protein CASSARYNEQFF.